Listed here are 3 T cell receptor beta chains from one sample, sequenced in a study of shared clonotypes between healthy human individuals. The assay was immunoSEQ multiplex PCR, and TCRdb's table has in-frame clones only and misses some. The data show under 1 million clones, approximately 92% seen once. As defined, naive CD8 cells were CD45RO-negative and positively selected for CCR7, with terminally differentiated effector memory CD45RA+ cells excluded. Sample: naive CD8+ T cells sorted from blood. The origin of the receptors is a man aged 30 to 45 in good health.

This clone appeared a few times. This sequence joins TRBV29-1 and TRBJ1-1; unclear D gene. With 2 bases removed from V and 1 base from J, the gap between germline ends came to 2 bases. Germline V gene sequence: CDR1 SQVTM, CDR2 ANQGSEA. The CDR3 spans 11 residues. The CDR3 DNA reads as TGCAGCGTTGAACAGAACACTGAAGCTTTCTTT. Encoded protein: CSVEQNTEAFF.

The chain carries TRBV7-3 and TRBJ1-1; D not resolved. Germline V gives CDR1 SGHTA, CDR2 FQGTGA. CDR3 size: 16 residues. V lost 0 bases and J 0 bases, leaving 11 bases between the germline ends. This CDR3 is CASSLTRPRMNTEAFF. The CDR3 DNA follows: TGTGCCAGCAGCTTAACTCGACCGAGAATGAACACTGAAGCTTTCTTT.

J is TRBJ2-1 and V is TRBV19; 15 nucleotides align to TRBD2. The ends lost 7 bases at V and 0 bases at J; junction bases unmatched: 13. Germline V gene lookup returns CDR1 LNHDA and CDR2 SQIVND (reference sequence). The CDR3 consists of 20 residues. The CDR3: CASTPTPGTSGRNSYNEQFF. The CDR3 DNA reads as TGTGCCAGTACCCCCACCCCCGGGACTAGCGGGAGGAACTCCTACAATGAGCAGTTCTTC. The full variable domain, in which reference TRBV19 and TRBJ2-1 provide the parts outside the CDR3, is DGGITQSPKYLFRKEGQNVTLSCEQNLNHDAMYWYRQDPGQGLRLIYYSQIVNDFQKGDIAEGYSVSREKKESFPLTVTSAQKNPTAFYLCASTPTPGTSGRNSYNEQFFGPGTRLTVL.